Described below is a single TCR beta chain sequence and its context. The antigen is not known. The data originate from a study of human T cells and chemical hapten exposure. Study as a whole: Mostly female, the patients presented with alopecia areata, totalis or universalis. Study-wide results and limits: In the PT1 data, expanded TCR counts showed a positive correlation with patch test score.

Using its own MiXCR run on the RACE reads, TCRdb lists one record per CDR3 protein. The sample consists of tens of thousands of distinct CDR3 sequences, 9.9% of them appearing once. The germline CDR1 and CDR2 sequences are MNHEY and SVGAGI. The CDR3 totals 16 residues. Deletions cut 0 bases from V and 4 bases from J, with 12 bases between. Time point specified: pre-sensitization, week 0. Treatment reported: therapeutic diphenylcyclopropenone sensitization with weekly scalp DPC. This receptor was taken from a man in his forties or fifties with alopecia areata. Some clones in this sample may be carry-over from other donors' samples. The chain is built from TRBV6-5 and TRBJ2-2; a possible D gene is TRBD2 (6 bases). Sequencing used whole blood, obtained in connection with sensitization to the hapten diphenylcyclopropenone (DPC). The CDR3 is CASSYSGGFATGELFF. The CDR3 region has the DNA TGTGCCAGCAGTTACTCGGGGGGTTTCGCCACCGGGGAGCTGTTTTTT.